Presented here are 28 T cell receptor beta chains from one specimen sequenced in a study of siplizumab effects on memory and regulatory T cells (dated 2019 in TCRdb). The library came from the immunoSEQ multiplex PCR assay. TCRdb took this table from immuneACCESS and kept in-frame rearrangements with V and J called. Such tables lack part of the clones; where checked against another copy, unresolved V genes explain under half of the gap, and the rest is unexplained. The sample profile shows 50,000 to 55,000 clones; about 97% of them were found once. The ten top clones hold approximately 0.6% of the sample. Sequenced material: naive CD4+ T cells sorted from blood. The sample's cell subset or site label, decoded: unstimulated naive T cells. These receptors originate from a human donor in good health.

The rearrangement joins TRBV5-4 to TRBJ2-1; no reliable D call. V lost 0 bases and J lost 0, with 7 bases in between. Germline CDR1 reads SGHNT; CDR2 reads YYREEE (reference sequence). This CDR3 is built from 15 residues. As DNA, the CDR3 is TGTGCCAGCAGCTTGGGGAATCCCTCCTACAATGAGCAGTTCTTC. It yields the protein CASSLGNPSYNEQFF.

V is TRBV5-6 and J is TRBJ2-1; a possible D gene is TRBD2 (5 bases). The ends were cut back, 1 base at V and 5 bases at J, with 13 bases in the middle. The germline V gene encodes CDR1 SGHDT and CDR2 YYEEEE. The CDR3 is 15 amino acids. The CDR3 sequence is CASSLPGLGNNEQFF. In DNA, the CDR3 is TGTGCCAGCAGCTTGCCTGGACTGGGGAACAATGAGCAGTTCTTC.

The genes are TRBV19 and TRBJ2-5; TRBD2 agrees at 7 bases. CDR3 length: 17 residues. Germline V gene lookup returns CDR1 LNHDA and CDR2 SQIVND (reference sequence). V shed 3 bases, J shed 5 bases, and the junction held 15 bases outside the gene matches. The CDR3 DNA is TGTGCCAGTAGTATTTCCCTCGGGACTACCGCCCGGGAGACCCAGTACTTC. It is translated as CASSISLGTTARETQYF.

CDR3 in DNA: TGTGCCACCGAACAGGGCGGAAATTCACCCCTCCACTTT. Amino acid sequence: CATEQGGNSPLHF. The J gene is TRBJ1-6, the V gene TRBV10-3; D possibly corresponds to TRBD1 (6 bases). With 10 bases removed from V and 7 bases from J, the gap between germline ends came to 14 bases. The CDR3 has 13 residues. Germline lookup yields CDR1 ENHRY and CDR2 SYGVKD.

This sequence joins TRBV6-5 and TRBJ2-7; TRBD1 aligns across 10 bases. Germline assignment: CDR1 MNHEY and CDR2 SVGAGI. The CDR3 contains 13 residues. V was clipped by 7 bases and J by 6 bases; unmatched bases: 6. CDR3 loop: CASKGQGFGEQYF. CDR3 DNA: TGTGCCAGCAAGGGACAGGGGTTTGGCGAGCAGTACTTC.

The V call is TRBV7-3, the J call TRBJ2-5; 8 positions match TRBD1. The ends lost 3 bases at V and 5 bases at J; junction bases unmatched: 5. The CDR3 is 14 residues long. Per the germline V gene, CDR1 is SGHTA and CDR2 is FQGTGA. The CDR3 DNA reads as TGTGCCAGCAGCTTTGACAGGGGTACGGAGACCCAGTACTTC. Protein product: CASSFDRGTETQYF.

The chain's CDR3 is CASSASRGWGNTIYF. For the CDR3, the DNA is TGCGCCAGCAGTGCCTCTAGGGGGTGGGGAAACACCATATATTTT. The chain is built from TRBV10-1 and TRBJ1-3, with a weak D call TRBD1 (6 bases). There are 15 residues in the CDR3. The V gene lost 4 bases and the J gene lost 4 bases, with 14 bases spanning the gap. The V gene's germline CDR1 is WNHNN and CDR2 SYGVQD (reference sequence).

The chain has TRBV29-1 and TRBJ1-1, with TRBD1 identical over 7 bases. The CDR3 is 12 amino acids. In germline, CDR1 is SQVTM, CDR2 ANQGSEA. Trimming removed 7 bases from V and 6 bases from J; junction bases left unmatched: 8. The CDR3 DNA follows: TGCAGCGGCAGACAGGGCTTGGCTGAAGCTTTCTTT. It yields the protein CSGRQGLAEAFF.

This clone was seen a single time. J is TRBJ2-3 and V is TRBV5-5; weak D call: TRBD1 (6 bases). Germline V gene lookup returns CDR1 SGHKS and CDR2 YYEKEE (reference sequence). V lost 4 bases to trimming and J lost 2 bases, with 11 bases between them. The CDR3 has 14 residues. The CDR3 bases are TGTGCCAGCAGCCGACAGGTTGACACAGATACGCAGTATTTT. Translated, it gives CASSRQVDTDTQYF.

The chain has TRBV4-2 and TRBJ2-7; weak D call: TRBD1 (5 bases). Germline V CDR1 and CDR2: LGHNA, YNFKEQ. Trimming cost V 0 bases and J 3 bases, with 18 bases left between them. CDR3 size: 17 residues. The CDR3 coding sequence is TGTGCCAGCAGCCAAGATATACCCCGTTCAGGGTACTACGAGCAGTACTTC. It is translated as CASSQDIPRSGYYEQYF.

CDR3 bases: TGTGCCAGCAGTTTATTTGGCTGGGCGGGAGGGGCCGGGGAGCTGTTTTTT. Translated, it gives CASSLFGWAGGAGELFF. The chain employs TRBV27 and TRBJ2-2; 9 bases are shared with TRBD2. This CDR3 spans 17 amino acids. Per germline, CDR1 MNHEY and CDR2 SMNVEV (reference sequence). V was pared by 1 base and J by 6 bases, with 9 bases of the junction left unmatched.

The chain combines TRBV5-1 with TRBJ2-3, with 9 bases matching TRBD2. The CDR3 extends over 16 amino acids. The germline V gene has CDR1 SGHRS and CDR2 YFSETQ. After removal of 0 bases from V and 4 bases from J, the junction contained 6 bases not matched to a gene. CDR3 nucleotide sequence: TGCGCCAGCAGCTTGGCCCCGGGACTAGCTTCAGATACGCAGTATTTT. Its translation is CASSLAPGLASDTQYF. The whole variable domain, filled in from reference TRBV5-1 and TRBJ2-3, reads KAGVTQTPRYLIKTRGQQVTLSCSPISGHRSVSWYQQTPGQGLQFLFEYFSETQRNKGNFPGRFSGRQFSNSRSEMNVSTLELGDSALYLCASSLAPGLASDTQYFGPGTRLTVL.

This chain links TRBV28 with TRBJ2-6; TRBD2 matches 8 bases. This CDR3 is 15 amino acids long. Germline trimming cut 4 bases from V and 4 bases from J; bases unmatched to any gene: 3. CDR1 and CDR2 (germline): MDHEN, SYDVKM. CDR3 nucleotides: TGTGCCAGCAGTTCGGGGGGGCCGGGGGCCAACGTCCTGACTTTC. It translates to CASSSGGPGANVLTF.

The chain recombines TRBV19 with TRBJ1-2; D call uncertain. The CDR3 sequence is 14 residues long. The germline V and J ends were trimmed by 3 bases and 2 bases, with 10 bases remaining between them. From germline, CDR1 is LNHDA and CDR2 SQIVND (reference sequence). CDR3 bases: TGTGCCAGTAGTATCACACAGAAAAACTATGGCTACACCTTC. Translating it yields CASSITQKNYGYTF.

The chain joins TRBV29-1 to TRBJ2-2, with a possible D match to TRBD1 (5 bases). CDR3 length equals 11 residues. V was clipped by 4 bases and J by 8 bases, with 8 bases between them. Germline assignment: CDR1 SQVTM and CDR2 ANQGSEA. CDR3 DNA: TGCAGCGTTGTCAGGGCAGGGGAGCTGTTTTTT. Encoded protein: CSVVRAGELFF.

The CDR3 DNA sequence: TGTGCCAGCACTAGACAGGGCCAAGAGACCCAGTACTTC. As protein: CASTRQGQETQYF. The J gene is TRBJ2-5, the V gene TRBV6-5, with TRBD1 matching 7 bases. The CDR3 runs 13 residues. The junction had 3 bases not matched to a gene; V was cut back by 7 bases and J by 1 base. CDR1 MNHEY and CDR2 SVGAGI come from the germline V gene.

The chain carries TRBV27 and TRBJ2-3, with 10 positions matching TRBD2. From germline, CDR1 is MNHEY and CDR2 SMNVEV (reference sequence). V shed 3 bases and J 5 bases; nucleotides not matched to a gene: 14. The CDR3 covers 18 residues. This chain's CDR3 is CASSFSRSLAGVIDTQYF. The CDR3 DNA reads as TGTGCCAGCAGTTTCTCCCGGTCCCTAGCGGGAGTGATAGATACGCAGTATTTT.

This clone was seen just once. The genes are TRBV6-1 and TRBJ2-1; the match to TRBD2 covers 8 bases. The CDR3 is 15 amino acids. Germline assignment: CDR1 MNHNS and CDR2 SASEGT. V trimming: 6 bases; J trimming: 0 bases; junction bases outside the gene matches: 4. CDR3 loop: CASRLTSGSYNEQFF. Here the CDR3 DNA reads TGTGCCAGCAGGCTCACTAGCGGCTCCTACAATGAGCAGTTCTTC.

This chain links TRBV7-9 with TRBJ2-1; 7 bases match TRBD1. CDR1 SEHNR and CDR2 FQNEAQ come from the germline V gene (reference sequence). After removal of 0 bases from V and 4 bases from J, the junction contained 6 bases not matched to a gene. The CDR3 totals 16 residues. As DNA, the CDR3 is TGTGCCAGCAGCTTAGCTCTGGGACAGTTGTACAATGAGCAGTTCTTC. It specifies CASSLALGQLYNEQFF.

The gene calls are TRBV30 and TRBJ2-7, with 8 bases aligning to TRBD1. From germline, CDR1 is GTSNPN and CDR2 SVGIG (reference sequence). The CDR3 extends over 15 amino acids. J lost 4 bases, V lost 1 base, and 9 bases had no gene match. The CDR3 DNA reads as TGTGCCTGGAGTGGACAGGGGTTTCGTTTTTACGAGCAGTACTTC. Translating it yields CAWSGQGFRFYEQYF.

The rearrangement uses TRBV7-9 and TRBJ1-2; TRBD1 aligns across 8 bases. Germline-derived CDR1 and CDR2 are SEHNR and FQNEAQ (reference sequence). The length of the CDR3 is 15 residues. The V gene end was trimmed by 1 base and the J gene end by 7 bases; junction bases not matched to a gene: 8. CDR3 in DNA: TGTGCCAGCAGCTTAGACGGGACAGGATACTCTGGCTACACCTTC. Amino acids: CASSLDGTGYSGYTF.

V usage is TRBV6-1 and J usage is TRBJ2-1; tentatively, D is TRBD2 (6 bases). CDR1 and CDR2 (germline): MNHNS, SASEGT. V lost 0 bases, J lost 1 base, and 13 bases lay in between. The CDR3 consists of 17 residues. Written as DNA, the CDR3 is TGTGCCAGCAGTGAAGCGACCGGGAGTGTGTCCTACAATGAGCAGTTCTTC. Translated, it gives CASSEATGSVSYNEQFF.

The V gene is TRBV6-4, the J gene TRBJ2-1; TRBD2 matches 11 bases. J gave up 8 bases and V 6 bases, and 9 bases lay outside the gene matches. CDR1 and CDR2 (germline): MRHNA, SNTAGT. This CDR3 has 15 amino acids. CDR3 residues: CASSLTSGSEYEQFF. The CDR3 region has the DNA TGTGCCAGCAGCCTCACTAGCGGGAGTGAGTATGAGCAGTTCTTC.

This clone was detected once. The chain joins TRBV6-5 to TRBJ1-4, with D tentatively TRBD1 (5 bases). Trimming left V 0 bases short and J 5 bases short, with 7 bases between. Germline V gene sequence: CDR1 MNHEY, CDR2 SVGAGI. The CDR3 runs to 14 residues. The CDR3 sequence: CASSYSSGNEKLFF. The CDR3 DNA sequence: TGTGCCAGCAGTTACTCGTCAGGGAATGAAAAACTGTTTTTT.

This clone was seen a few times. The rearrangement joins TRBV4-1 to TRBJ2-4; 12 bases match TRBD2. From germline, CDR1 is MGHRA and CDR2 YSYEKL. CDR3 length: 17 residues. With 2 bases clipped from V and 1 base from J, the junction kept 3 bases outside the gene matches. The CDR3 nucleotides are TGCGCCAGCAGCCAACCGACTAGCGGGAGTGCCAAAAACATTCAGTACTTC. Encoded protein: CASSQPTSGSAKNIQYF.

This clone was found once. This chain links TRBV2 with TRBJ2-1; D is uncertain. CDR3 length: 13 amino acids. V gave up 7 bases and J gave up 5 bases, with 12 bases separating them. Germline V gene sequence: CDR1 SNHLY, CDR2 FYNNEI. The CDR3, as DNA: TGTGCCAGCACCGAGGAACTCCACAATGAGCAGTTCTTC. This gives the protein CASTEELHNEQFF. The variable domain in full, completed from reference TRBV2 and TRBJ2-1, reads EPEVTQTPSHQVTQMGQEVILRCVPISNHLYFYWYRQILGQKVEFLVSFYNNEISEKSEIFDDQFSVERPDGSNFTLKIRSTKLEDSAMYFCASTEELHNEQFFGPGTRLTVL.

The chain recombines TRBV18 with TRBJ2-1; D gene ambiguous. CDR1 is KGHSH and CDR2 is LQKENI in the germline V gene. Trimming removed 3 bases at V and 6 bases at J, with 18 bases between. The CDR3 runs to 16 residues. Written as DNA, the CDR3 is TGTGCCAGCTCACCCTCGACCCGGGCGGTTAGCAATGAGCAGTTCTTC. This gives the protein CASSPSTRAVSNEQFF.

The chain recombines TRBV7-3 with TRBJ2-2; no clear D gene. The germline V and J ends were trimmed by 8 bases and 5 bases, with 12 bases remaining between them. The CDR3 length is 13 residues. CDR1 SGHTA and CDR2 FQGTGA come from the germline V gene. The DNA for the CDR3 is TGTGCCAGCGGTCAGACCGGAACCGGGGAGCTGTTTTTT. The encoded protein is CASGQTGTGELFF.